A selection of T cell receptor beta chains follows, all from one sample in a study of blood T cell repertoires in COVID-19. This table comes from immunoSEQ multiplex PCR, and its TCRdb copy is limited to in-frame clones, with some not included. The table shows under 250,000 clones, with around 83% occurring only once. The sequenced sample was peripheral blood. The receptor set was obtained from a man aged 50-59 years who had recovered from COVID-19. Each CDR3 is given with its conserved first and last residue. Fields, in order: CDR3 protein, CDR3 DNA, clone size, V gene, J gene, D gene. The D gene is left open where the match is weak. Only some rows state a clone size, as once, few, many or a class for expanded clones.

CASSRGGTYYNEQFF	TGTGCCAGCAGTAGGGGGGGGACGTACTACAATGAGCAGTTCTTC	.	TRBV3-1/TRBV3-2	TRBJ2-1	.
CASSPGRQGQPQHF	TGTGCCAGCTCACCGGGACGGCAGGGGCAGCCCCAGCATTTT	.	TRBV18	TRBJ1-5	.
CASSPSQERGSPLHF	TGTGCCAGCTCACCTTCCCAAGAAAGAGGTTCACCCCTCCACTTT	.	TRBV18	TRBJ1-6	.
CASSLIGREGRSPLHF	TGTGCCAGCAGCTTAATCGGCAGGGAAGGACGTTCACCCCTCCACTTT	few	TRBV7-2	TRBJ1-6	.
CASSVVGSGTTPDTQYF	TGTGCCAGCAGCGTAGTGGGGAGCGGGACTACCCCAGATACGCAGTATTTT	.	TRBV9	TRBJ2-3	TRBD2
CASSSQNSPLHF	TGTGCCAGCAGCTCCCAGAATTCACCCCTCCACTTT	.	TRBV7-9	TRBJ1-6	.
CASSKKPGGKYEQYF	TGTGCCAGCAGCAAAAAACCAGGGGGCAAGTACGAGCAGTACTTC	.	TRBV21-1	TRBJ2-7	.
CASSLGNLVGETQYF	TGTGCCAGCAGCTTAGGTAATCTAGTAGGAGAGACCCAGTACTTC	.	TRBV7-2	TRBJ2-5	.
CASSRQGQGQPQHF	TGTGCCAGTAGTAGACAGGGTCAGGGACAGCCCCAGCATTTT	few	TRBV19	TRBJ1-5	TRBD1
CASSLAGGTGFTEAFF	TGTGCCAGCAGCTTGGCCGGTGGGACAGGGTTCACTGAAGCTTTCTTT	.	TRBV5-4	TRBJ1-1	TRBD1